One sample yielded the 2 T cell receptor beta chains listed below, sequenced in a study of post-analysis software for immune sequencing data. Libraries were made from TCR beta cDNA, and they carried unique molecular identifiers. A single record per CDR3 protein comes from TCRdb applying MiXCR to the PCR reads. Of about 620,000 distinct CDR3 sequences in the sample, roughly 47% were seen once. Whole-study findings and limits: Controls had lower frequencies than patients of a handful of TRBV segments, which included TRBV5-6, TRBV5-1 and TRBV20-1.

These receptors have no known antigen. The sequenced sample consisted of blood. The source of these receptors is a girl between 10 and 17 years old with multiple sclerosis.

The J gene is TRBJ1-1, the V gene TRBV5-1, with a possible D match to TRBD1 (6 bases). The CDR3 runs to 15 residues. The V gene lost 0 bases and the J gene lost 6 bases, with 15 bases spanning the gap. In germline, CDR1 is SGHRS, CDR2 YFSETQ. CDR3 protein: CASSLDGGLSAEAFF. CDR3 sequence (DNA): TGCGCCAGCAGCTTGGATGGGGGGCTCTCGGCTGAAGCTTTCTTT.

This clonotype has just a few counts. The chain has TRBV12-3 or TRBV12-4 and TRBJ2-1, with 11 bases matching TRBD2. The CDR3 runs 14 residues. V trimming: 3 bases; J trimming: 9 bases; junction bases outside the gene matches: 4. The DNA of the CDR3 is TGTGCCAGCAGTTTGACTAGCGGGGACGGTGAGCAGTTCTTC. Protein: CASSLTSGDGEQFF.